This entry describes one T cell receptor (beta chain). The sample originates from a study of blood T cell repertoires in COVID-19. On the study more broadly: The cDNA or gDNA used as material had been derived from T cells, B-cell-depleted T cells, or PBMCs.

V trimming: 8 bases; J trimming: 4 bases; junction bases outside the gene matches: 7. Germline CDR1 MDHEN, CDR2 SYDVKM. CDR3 length equals 14 residues. Here immunoSEQ multiplex PCR was the method, and the copy in TCRdb shows in-frame clones only, minus some. The sample lists under 500,000 clones; over 75% were seen once. This chain links TRBV28 with TRBJ2-7; 11 positions match TRBD2. The receptor comes from a man between 25 and 39 years old who had recovered from COVID-19. What was sequenced was PBMCs or T cells enriched from blood (not recorded which). The CDR3 protein is CASGTSGSMYEQYF. CDR3 DNA: TGTGCCAGCGGAACTAGCGGGAGTATGTACGAGCAGTACTTC. Looking up the rest from reference TRBV28 and TRBJ2-7 gives the full variable domain: DVKVTQSSRYLVKRTGEKVFLECVQDMDHENMFWYRQDPGLGLRLIYFSYDVKMKEKGDIPEGYSVSREKKERFSLILESASTNQTSMYLCASGTSGSMYEQYFGPGTRLTVT.